A selection of T cell receptor beta chains follows, all from one sample in a study of T cells in Graves' hyperthyroidism and ophthalmopathy. TCRdb reanalysed the multiplex PCR reads using MiXCR and keeps one entry per CDR3 protein. The sample lists hundreds of thousands of distinct CDR3 sequences, less than 45% occurring once. Sequencing used peripheral blood or thyroid tissue (not recorded which). The receptors come from an adult man with Graves' disease, either hyperthyroidism or ophthalmopathy (not recorded which). Each CDR3 is given with its conserved first and last residue. A D gene is named only where the DNA matches it firmly. Clone size is not always given. Where it is, it says once, few, many or a class for expanded clones.

cdr3_aa,cdr3_nt,cdr3_length,d_call,j_call,v_call,clone_size
CAISARRRLTEAFF,TGTGCCATCAGTGCTAGAAGACGGCTCACTGAAGCTTTCTTT,14,-,TRBJ1-1,TRBV10-3,-
CSVSQSSPLHF,TGCAGCGTCAGTCAGAGTTCACCCCTCCACTTT,11,-,TRBJ1-6,TRBV29-1,once
CSVGQTMNTEAFF,TGCAGCGTTGGACAGACCATGAACACTGAAGCTTTCTTT,13,-,TRBJ1-1,TRBV29-1,many
CASSWTGSDGYTF,TGTGCCAGCAGCTGGACAGGGAGCGATGGCTACACCTTC,13,TRBD1,TRBJ1-2,TRBV7-9,-
CASSLDADSNEQFF,TGTGCCAGCAGCTTAGATGCGGACAGCAATGAGCAGTTCTTC,14,-,TRBJ2-1,TRBV7-8,-
CATSRDGISGANVLTF,TGTGCCACCAGCAGGGACGGGATCTCTGGGGCCAACGTCCTGACTTTC,16,-,TRBJ2-6,TRBV15,-
CATFKRGSSYEQYF,TGTGCCACCTTCAAGCGGGGGAGCTCCTACGAGCAGTACTTC,14,TRBD2,TRBJ2-7,TRBV6-5,-
CASSLKSDGSYGYTF,TGTGCCAGCAGCTTAAAAAGCGACGGGTCCTATGGCTACACCTTC,15,-,TRBJ1-2,TRBV7-9,-
CASSPRGTAEAFF,TGTGCCAGCAGCCCCCGAGGGACAGCAGAAGCTTTCTTT,13,TRBD1,TRBJ1-1,TRBV9,-
CASSHDRNPSRSQYF,TGTGCCAGCAGCCACGACAGGAACCCAAGTAGGTCCCAGTACTTC,15,-,TRBJ2-5,TRBV14,-
CASSPGQGRAEAFF,TGTGCCAGCAGTCCCGGACAGGGAAGGGCCGAAGCTTTCTTT,14,TRBD1,TRBJ1-1,TRBV25-1,-
CASAPGGEKLFF,TGTGCCAGCGCACCGGGAGGGGAAAAACTGTTTTTT,12,-,TRBJ1-4,TRBV7-9,once
CSAVDRGETQYF,TGCAGTGCTGTGGACAGGGGAGAGACCCAGTACTTC,12,TRBD1,TRBJ2-5,TRBV20-1,-
CASRPGQAQETQYF,TGTGCCAGCAGACCGGGACAGGCTCAAGAGACCCAGTACTTC,14,TRBD1,TRBJ2-5,TRBV7-2,-
CASSLGGTGYGYTF,TGTGCCAGCAGCTTGGGGGGGACAGGCTATGGCTACACCTTC,14,TRBD1,TRBJ1-2,TRBV7-9,many
CATSLTGTGANVLTF,TGTGCCACCTCTCTGACAGGCACTGGGGCCAACGTCCTGACTTTC,15,-,TRBJ2-6,TRBV6-2/TRBV6-3,-
CASGWVSYEQYF,TGTGCTAGTGGTTGGGTTTCCTACGAGCAGTACTTC,12,-,TRBJ2-7,TRBV12-5,few
CSALRGGIGNQPQHF,TGCAGTGCTCTAAGGGGGGGAATTGGCAATCAGCCCCAGCATTTT,15,-,TRBJ1-5,TRBV20-1,few
CASSLEGAEPYEQYF,TGCGCCAGCAGCTTAGAGGGGGCGGAACCCTACGAGCAGTACTTC,15,TRBD1,TRBJ2-7,TRBV5-1,-
CASSLVETAGGDSYEQYF,TGCGCCAGCAGCTTGGTTGAGACAGCGGGAGGGGACTCCTACGAGCAGTACTTC,18,TRBD2,TRBJ2-7,TRBV5-1,-
CASSQRASARGYGELFF,TGTGCCAGCAGCCAAAGAGCTTCCGCGCGGGGCTACGGGGAGCTGTTTTTT,17,-,TRBJ2-2,TRBV2,-
CASSFAPSGSILWEQYF,TGTGCCAGCAGCTTCGCGCCTAGCGGGAGTATATTGTGGGAGCAGTACTTC,17,TRBD2,TRBJ2-7,TRBV7-2,-
CASSRDGPRNSPLHF,TGTGCCAGCAGCCGCGACGGGCCTCGGAATTCACCCCTCCACTTT,15,-,TRBJ1-6,TRBV7-9,many
CASSYYIYGYTF,TGTGCCAGCAGTTACTACATCTATGGCTACACCTTC,12,-,TRBJ1-2,TRBV6-5,-
CAIAGRLDQPQHF,TGTGCCATCGCGGGGCGCTTGGATCAGCCCCAGCATTTT,13,-,TRBJ1-5,TRBV10-3,many
CASRATYEQYF,TGCGCCAGCAGGGCAACCTACGAGCAGTACTTC,11,-,TRBJ2-7,TRBV5-1,-
CASSSSTGGSGNTIYF,TGTGCCAGCAGCTCATCAACAGGGGGCTCTGGAAACACCATATATTTT,16,TRBD1,TRBJ1-3,TRBV7-8,-
CASSFNPGFTEAFF,TGTGCCAGCAGTTTTAACCCAGGGTTTACTGAAGCTTTCTTT,14,-,TRBJ1-1,TRBV12-3/TRBV12-4,-
CASSSTRGGNSPLHF,TGTGCCAGCAGCTCAACCCGCGGGGGTAATTCACCCCTCCACTTT,15,-,TRBJ1-6,TRBV7-3,-
CASSDPWRGGGGAGELFF,TGTGCCAGCAGTGATCCCTGGCGTGGCGGTGGAGGGGCCGGGGAGCTGTTTTTT,18,-,TRBJ2-2,TRBV24-1,once
CASSLSLGSEAFF,TGTGCCAGCAGCTTAAGTCTCGGGTCTGAAGCTTTCTTT,13,-,TRBJ1-1,TRBV7-9,many
CASSQAYSNQPQHF,TGTGCCAGCAGCCAAGCCTATAGCAATCAGCCCCAGCATTTT,14,-,TRBJ1-5,TRBV12-3/TRBV12-4,-